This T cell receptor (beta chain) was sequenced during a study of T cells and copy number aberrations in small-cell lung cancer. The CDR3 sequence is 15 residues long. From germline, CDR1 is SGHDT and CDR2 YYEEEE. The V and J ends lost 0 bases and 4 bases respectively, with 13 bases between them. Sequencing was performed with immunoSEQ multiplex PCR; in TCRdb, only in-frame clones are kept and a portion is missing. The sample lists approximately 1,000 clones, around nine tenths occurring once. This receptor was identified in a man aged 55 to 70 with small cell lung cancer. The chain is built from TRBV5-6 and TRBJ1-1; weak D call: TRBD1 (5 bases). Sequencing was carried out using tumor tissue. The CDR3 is CASSLVDGGGTEAFF. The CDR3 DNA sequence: TGTGCCAGCAGCTTGGTTGACGGGGGTGGCACTGAAGCTTTCTTT.